Shown below are 14 T cell receptor beta chains from a single sample sequenced in a study of beta chain features in type 1 diabetes. Expressed TCRB transcripts got sequenced, as all isolated RNA was reverse transcribed. This table comes from immunoSEQ multiplex PCR, and its TCRdb copy is limited to in-frame clones, with some not included. This table holds more than 150,000 clones, 10% to 15% found once. Material for sequencing was central memory CD4+ T cells from blood. All receptors come from a woman aged 18-29 years in good health.

This clone was observed a handful of times. The J gene is TRBJ2-7, the V gene TRBV6-5; a possible D gene is TRBD1 (5 bases). The ends were cut back, 11 bases at V and 3 bases at J, with 20 bases in the middle. In germline, CDR1 is MNHEY, CDR2 SVGAGI. This CDR3 spans 14 amino acids. The CDR3: CAVRVGRPGYEQYF. CDR3 coding DNA: TGTGCCGTCAGGGTAGGGCGGCCGGGCTACGAGCAGTACTTC.

CDR3 amino acids: CASSSRGDREDTEAFF. The CDR3 bases are TGTGCCAGCAGTTCGCGGGGGGACAGGGAAGACACTGAAGCTTTCTTT. The chain joins TRBV27 to TRBJ1-1; the match to TRBD1 covers 9 bases. The germline V gene has CDR1 MNHEY and CDR2 SMNVEV (reference sequence). Trimming at V came to 4 bases and at J to 3 bases, leaving 9 bases not matched to a gene. This CDR3 is 16 amino acids long.

This clone was counted between two and nine times. The CDR3: CASLSGNEQFF. As DNA, the CDR3 is TGCGCCAGTCTTAGCGGGAATGAGCAGTTCTTC. The chain links TRBV5-1 to TRBJ2-1; the match to TRBD2 covers 7 bases. V lost 8 bases and J lost 7; bases outside the gene matches: 3. The CDR3 has 11 amino acids. Germline V gene lookup returns CDR1 SGHRS and CDR2 YFSETQ.

This clone was found a few times. This rearrangement joins TRBV9 to TRBJ2-3, with D possibly matching TRBD2 (6 bases). The CDR3 extends over 17 amino acids. Germline lookup yields CDR1 SGDLS and CDR2 YYNGEE. V lost 3 bases, J lost 1 base, and 18 bases lay in between. The CDR3 loop reads CASSAIAGSRRTDTQYF. The DNA for the CDR3 is TGTGCCAGCAGCGCAATTGCGGGGAGTAGACGCACAGATACGCAGTATTTT.

V gene TRBV9 combines with J gene TRBJ2-3; 7 bases are shared with TRBD1. V trimming: 0 bases; J trimming: 8 bases; junction bases outside the gene matches: 3. The CDR3 totals 13 residues. Per germline, CDR1 SGDLS and CDR2 YYNGEE. This chain's CDR3 is CASSVEGARTQYF. CDR3 in DNA: TGTGCCAGCAGCGTAGAGGGGGCCCGTACGCAGTATTTT.

This clone showed up just a few times. The V call is TRBV19, the J call TRBJ2-7, with a tentative D call TRBD1 (5 bases). Germline CDR1 LNHDA, CDR2 SQIVND (reference sequence). V lost 1 base, J lost 2 bases, and 15 bases lay in between. This CDR3 comprises 16 residues. The CDR3 DNA is TGTGCCAGTAGTATAGCTCTCTGGGCAGGGACCTACGAGCAGTACTTC. The encoded protein is CASSIALWAGTYEQYF.

The chain joins TRBV7-2 to TRBJ2-4; D remains unclear. CDR3 length: 13 residues. The V and J ends lost 5 bases and 7 bases respectively, with 12 bases between them. Germline V CDR1 and CDR2: SGHTA, FQGNSA. The CDR3 spells CASSPSIRNIQYF. CDR3 in DNA: TGTGCCAGCAGCCCCTCGATCAGGAACATTCAGTACTTC.

The rearrangement links TRBV7-3 to TRBJ2-5; no clear D. CDR3 length: 14 amino acids. CDR1 and CDR2 from the germline V gene are SGHTA and FQGTGA. The V end was cut by 2 bases, the J end by 5 bases, with 12 bases between. The CDR3 nucleotides read TGTGCCAGCAGCTTATACGCGGAAGGCGAGACCCAGTACTTC. It codes for CASSLYAEGETQYF.

The chain carries TRBV29-1 and TRBJ1-3, with TRBD1 identical over 7 bases. After removal of 7 bases from V and 4 bases from J, the junction contained 7 bases not matched to a gene. Germline CDR1 and CDR2: SQVTM and ANQGSEA. This CDR3 is 13 amino acids long. CDR3: CSAATGRGNTIYF. The CDR3, as DNA: TGCAGCGCCGCGACAGGGCGGGGAAACACCATATATTTT.

This clone was recorded a few times. The V call is TRBV2, the J call TRBJ2-5; TRBD1 aligns across 7 bases. CDR3 size: 12 residues. Germline loops: CDR1 SNHLY, CDR2 FYNNEI. V was clipped by 6 bases and J by 5 bases; unmatched bases: 3. CDR3 loop: CASRGDSETQYF. Written as DNA, the CDR3 is TGTGCCAGCAGGGGGGACAGCGAGACCCAGTACTTC.

As to this clone: Other DNA sequences within the sample encode an identical CDR3. This chain uses TRBV27 with TRBJ1-1; TRBD1 matches 7 bases. Germline CDR1 MNHEY, CDR2 SMNVEV (reference sequence). V was clipped by 6 bases and J by 2 bases; unmatched bases: 6. The length of the CDR3 is 14 residues. The CDR3, as DNA: TGTGCCAGCAGCCGGGACAGATTAAACACTGAAGCTTTCTTT. This codes for CASSRDRLNTEAFF.

This clone turned up a few times. V and J are TRBV10-3 and TRBJ2-5; 12 bases are shared with TRBD2. The CDR3 length is 16 residues. J was trimmed by 5 bases and V by 0 bases; bases with no gene match: 4. Per the germline V gene, CDR1 is ENHRY and CDR2 is SYGVKD. CDR3 in amino acids: CAISESTSGSRETQYF. The DNA for the CDR3 is TGTGCCATCAGTGAGTCGACTAGCGGGAGTCGGGAGACCCAGTACTTC.

This clone was detected a few times. The CDR3 loop is CASSQIGTGGGQGRGYTF. In DNA form, the CDR3 reads TGTGCCAGCTCACAAATCGGGACAGGTGGAGGCCAAGGTCGGGGCTACACCTTC. The J gene is TRBJ1-2, the V gene TRBV18; 8 nucleotides match TRBD1. Trimming cost V 4 bases and J 8 bases; bases outside gene matches: 21. The CDR3 runs to 18 residues. In germline, CDR1 is KGHSH, CDR2 LQKENI. Full variable domain (rest looked up from reference TRBV18 and TRBJ1-2): NAGVMQNPRHLVRRRGQEARLRCSPMKGHSHVYWYRQLPEEGLKFMVYLQKENIIDESGMPKERFSAEFPKEGPSILRIQQVVRGDSAAYFCASSQIGTGGGQGRGYTFGSGTRLTVV.

V is TRBV4-3 and J is TRBJ2-5; 8 bases agree with TRBD2. The ends lost 0 bases at V and 2 bases at J; junction bases unmatched: 8. The CDR3 is 17 residues long. Germline V gene sequence: CDR1 LGHNA, CDR2 YSLEER. CDR3 amino acids: CASSQDPAASGQETQYF. In DNA, the CDR3 is TGCGCCAGCAGCCAAGATCCCGCGGCTAGCGGGCAAGAGACCCAGTACTTC.